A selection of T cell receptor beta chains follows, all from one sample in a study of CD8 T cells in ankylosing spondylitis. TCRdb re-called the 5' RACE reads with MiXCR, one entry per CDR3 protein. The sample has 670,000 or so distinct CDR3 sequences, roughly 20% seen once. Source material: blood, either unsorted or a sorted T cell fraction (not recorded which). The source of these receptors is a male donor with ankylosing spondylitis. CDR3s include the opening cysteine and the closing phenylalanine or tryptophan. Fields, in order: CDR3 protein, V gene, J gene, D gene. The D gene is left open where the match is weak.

CDR3 protein: CASSPTGAYGYTF
V gene: TRBV18
J gene: TRBJ1-2
D gene: .

CDR3 protein: CASSDRAYEQYF
V gene: TRBV2
J gene: TRBJ2-7
D gene: TRBD1

CDR3 protein: CSARDRYGTSRTGELFF
V gene: TRBV20-1
J gene: TRBJ2-2
D gene: .

CDR3 protein: CSALGATNEKLFF
V gene: TRBV20-1
J gene: TRBJ1-4
D gene: .

CDR3 protein: CASRPQGATNEKLFF
V gene: TRBV12-3/TRBV12-4
J gene: TRBJ1-4
D gene: .

CDR3 protein: CASRPGEFYEQYF
V gene: TRBV6-6
J gene: TRBJ2-7
D gene: .

CDR3 protein: CASSLRRGQETQYF
V gene: TRBV28
J gene: TRBJ2-5
D gene: .

CDR3 protein: CASSPRLGRELFF
V gene: TRBV7-2
J gene: TRBJ2-2
D gene: .

CDR3 protein: CTSSQVIAQETQYF
V gene: TRBV1
J gene: TRBJ2-5
D gene: .

CDR3 protein: CASSFGEGGAFF
V gene: TRBV7-9
J gene: TRBJ1-1
D gene: .

CDR3 protein: CASSGGRGIQETQYF
V gene: TRBV2
J gene: TRBJ2-5
D gene: TRBD1

CDR3 protein: CAWMSRETQYF
V gene: TRBV30
J gene: TRBJ2-3
D gene: .

CDR3 protein: CASSHGLVTTGANVLTF
V gene: TRBV6-2/TRBV6-3
J gene: TRBJ2-6
D gene: TRBD2

CDR3 protein: CASSRGFSSGNTIYF
V gene: TRBV2
J gene: TRBJ1-3
D gene: .

CDR3 protein: CASSLYTGLTYEQYF
V gene: TRBV5-1
J gene: TRBJ2-7
D gene: .

CDR3 protein: CASSFGTVYNSPLHF
V gene: TRBV12-3/TRBV12-4
J gene: TRBJ1-6
D gene: TRBD1

CDR3 protein: CSAGGRPPANEQFF
V gene: TRBV20-1
J gene: TRBJ2-1
D gene: TRBD2

CDR3 protein: CSASPREGLAGETQYF
V gene: TRBV20-1
J gene: TRBJ2-3
D gene: TRBD2

CDR3 protein: CASSLFFGEGPDDTQYF
V gene: TRBV7-8
J gene: TRBJ2-3
D gene: TRBD2

CDR3 protein: CASSLVAGAKSEQYF
V gene: TRBV7-9
J gene: TRBJ2-7
D gene: .

CDR3 protein: CATSRPVGGSYNEQFF
V gene: TRBV15
J gene: TRBJ2-1
D gene: .

CDR3 protein: CASSQVSTNSGEQYF
V gene: TRBV4-1
J gene: TRBJ2-7
D gene: .

CDR3 protein: CASYRDRGSYGYTF
V gene: TRBV2
J gene: TRBJ1-2
D gene: TRBD1

CDR3 protein: CASSPGPAQIGSSGYTF
V gene: TRBV5-1
J gene: TRBJ1-2
D gene: .

CDR3 protein: CASSLGGGPGYEQYF
V gene: TRBV12-3/TRBV12-4
J gene: TRBJ2-7
D gene: TRBD1

CDR3 protein: CASSFGGRVYNEQFF
V gene: TRBV11-2
J gene: TRBJ2-1
D gene: TRBD2

CDR3 protein: CSVPPQTTSDTQYF
V gene: TRBV29-1
J gene: TRBJ2-3
D gene: .

CDR3 protein: CASRSPLVYNEQFF
V gene: TRBV6-1
J gene: TRBJ2-1
D gene: .

CDR3 protein: CASSLGGGEEDTQYF
V gene: TRBV9
J gene: TRBJ2-3
D gene: TRBD2

CDR3 protein: CASSATGTGSPGQYF
V gene: TRBV6-1
J gene: TRBJ2-7
D gene: TRBD1

CDR3 protein: CASLPSGGYDTQYF
V gene: TRBV5-6
J gene: TRBJ2-3
D gene: TRBD2

CDR3 protein: CSASLRASSNQPQHF
V gene: TRBV20-1
J gene: TRBJ1-5
D gene: .

CDR3 protein: CASSEPGTGGFVNDEQYF
V gene: TRBV6-1
J gene: TRBJ2-7
D gene: TRBD1

CDR3 protein: CASSQVRLHRDRGFPLHF
V gene: TRBV4-1
J gene: TRBJ1-6
D gene: TRBD1

CDR3 protein: CASSPRGLNTDTQYF
V gene: TRBV7-9
J gene: TRBJ2-3
D gene: .

CDR3 protein: CASSEWDRDETQYF
V gene: TRBV25-1
J gene: TRBJ2-5
D gene: TRBD1

CDR3 protein: CASSIQEYEQYF
V gene: TRBV12-3/TRBV12-4
J gene: TRBJ2-7
D gene: .

CDR3 protein: CASSLADTGEAFF
V gene: TRBV7-6
J gene: TRBJ1-1
D gene: .

CDR3 protein: CASSPVPSAGELFF
V gene: TRBV7-9
J gene: TRBJ2-2
D gene: .

CDR3 protein: CASSLAGWGTDTQYF
V gene: TRBV11-2
J gene: TRBJ2-3
D gene: .

CDR3 protein: CASSELTEAFF
V gene: TRBV25-1
J gene: TRBJ1-1
D gene: .

CDR3 protein: CASSQELWRRGTDTQYF
V gene: TRBV4-3
J gene: TRBJ2-3
D gene: .

CDR3 protein: CSAIVTGQGFVFF
V gene: TRBV20-1
J gene: TRBJ1-1
D gene: .

CDR3 protein: CASSDGQAPMNTEAFF
V gene: TRBV10-2
J gene: TRBJ1-1
D gene: .

CDR3 protein: CASLGGPGYNEQFF
V gene: TRBV6-1
J gene: TRBJ2-1
D gene: .

CDR3 protein: CASSPQGGGQPQHF
V gene: TRBV12-3/TRBV12-4
J gene: TRBJ1-5
D gene: .

CDR3 protein: CASSLRQVMYGYTF
V gene: TRBV5-6
J gene: TRBJ1-2
D gene: .

CDR3 protein: CASSLSSAGFYEQYF
V gene: TRBV27
J gene: TRBJ2-7
D gene: .

CDR3 protein: CASSVGLAADTQYF
V gene: TRBV7-2
J gene: TRBJ2-3
D gene: TRBD2

CDR3 protein: CASSLNRLETQYF
V gene: TRBV5-6
J gene: TRBJ2-5
D gene: .

CDR3 protein: CASGFGDYSNQPQHF
V gene: TRBV12-5
J gene: TRBJ1-5
D gene: .

CDR3 protein: CASRRDNYNEQYF
V gene: TRBV10-2
J gene: .
D gene: .

CDR3 protein: CASSQEGGVIGEAFF
V gene: TRBV4-2
J gene: TRBJ1-1
D gene: .

CDR3 protein: CASSRNSYEQYF
V gene: TRBV5-6
J gene: TRBJ2-7
D gene: .

CDR3 protein: CSARGAGYEQYF
V gene: TRBV20-1
J gene: TRBJ2-7
D gene: .

CDR3 protein: CASSAGTSGRGNEQFF
V gene: TRBV27
J gene: TRBJ2-1
D gene: TRBD2

CDR3 protein: CAWSEYLGGEQFF
V gene: TRBV30
J gene: TRBJ2-1
D gene: .

CDR3 protein: CASSLGGSGFTDTQYF
V gene: TRBV12-3/TRBV12-4
J gene: TRBJ2-3
D gene: TRBD2

CDR3 protein: CASRPYNSYEQYF
V gene: TRBV27
J gene: TRBJ2-7
D gene: .